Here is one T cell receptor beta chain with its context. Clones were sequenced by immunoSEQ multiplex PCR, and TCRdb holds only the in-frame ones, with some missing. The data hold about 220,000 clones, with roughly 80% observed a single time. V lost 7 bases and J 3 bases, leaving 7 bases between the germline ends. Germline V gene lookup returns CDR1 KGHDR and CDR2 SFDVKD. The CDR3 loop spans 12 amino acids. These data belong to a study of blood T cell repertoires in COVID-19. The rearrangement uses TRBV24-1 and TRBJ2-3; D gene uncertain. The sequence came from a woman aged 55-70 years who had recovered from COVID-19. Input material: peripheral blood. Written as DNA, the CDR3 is TGTGCCACCAGAGGAGCGACAGATACGCAGTATTTT. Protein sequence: CATRGATDTQYF.